This T cell receptor (beta chain) was captured by sequencing in a study of T cell responses to AZD1222 COVID-19 vaccine (dated by TCRdb to the early 2020s). For the study in its entirety: TCR sequencing covered fewer than 250 trial participants: nearly 210 given two doses of AZD1222 and 26 given two doses of MenACWY control vaccine. Trial participants were enrolled by age into 18-55, 56-69 and 70-plus year subgroups, with roughly 150, 30 and 60 TCR-sequenced participants respectively. The paper as a whole reports these results and caveats: No day 14 peak-response samples were available, so repertoires were characterized only after the peak T cell response. CD4 TCRs associated with the vaccine covered the entire spike protein, and the dominant responses were in regions 160-218 and 743-854. In the small 56-69-year group, the increase in depth fell short of significance, most likely because of low power. Conclusions about previously exposed vaccinees were limited because only six AZD1222 recipients were SARS-CoV-2 seropositive at baseline. A significant rise in spike-specific TCR breadth and depth was observed after two AZD1222 doses relative to day 0 and relative to MenACWY recipients. Participants were mostly white British, with more females than males. The authors suggested clonal diversity may have been underestimated. Epitopes outside the regions mutated in the B.1.351 and B.1.1.7 variants were reportedly recognized by nearly half of the unique spike-specific TCRs.

Turning to this clone: The target of this receptor is not known. The input lacks base qualities; no much larger clone sits a single base away.

The CDR3 has 16 amino acids, counting the end cysteine and phenylalanine. Only the CDR3 region is kept as DNA, spanning 48 bases read in frame from base 1. V and J are trimmed by 0 bases and 2 bases, and the gene matches miss 6 bases of the junction. The germline V gene sets CDR1 to MNHEY and CDR2 to SVGAGI. The CDR3 regions of human TCRbeta chains were subjected to immunosequencing. The study's own analysis went as follows. Repertoire TCRs were checked for matches against a reference library of SARS-CoV-2-specific TCRs that had been generated using the MIRA antigen-specificity platform. Breadth was defined as the fraction of unique TCRs that were SARS-CoV-2-associated. Depth was defined as the fraction of total T cells that were SARS-CoV-2-associated. Each spike-specific TCR was assigned to its reactive spike region and to a CD4 or CD8 class using the MIRA data. Log10-transformed breadth and depth values were compared by one-way ANOVA with Sidak's multiple comparisons tests. TCRdb took this table from immuneACCESS and kept in-frame rearrangements with V and J called. Such tables lack part of the clones; where checked against another copy, unresolved V genes explain under half of the gap, and the rest is unexplained. V and J calls and clone size are those listed in that table; D and trimming were worked out from the DNA. The sample has fewer than 100,000 clones on record, around nine tenths of them singletons. The top ten clones comprise 11% of the sample.

This specimen's time point label, per the study, means: about 28 days (+/-7) after the second vaccine dose. AZD1222 recipients whose second dose came at about 4 weeks and those whose second dose came at about 12 weeks were combined into one group, since spike-specific TCR depth and breadth did not differ between the two schedules. Vaccinee samples came from UK trials COV001 and COV002, including a single-blind randomized controlled phase 2/3 trial of AZD1222 (ChAdOx1 nCoV-19) in healthy adults. For TCRbeta chain sequencing, PBMC samples from trial participants were taken at day 0 and at day 28 after the second dose.

The sequence joins TRBV6-5 to TRBJ2-7, with 8 bases matching TRBD1. The sequencing here drew on peripheral blood, taken 28 days after the second AZD1222 dose. The receptor comes from an adult who received the AZD1222 COVID-19 vaccine. Here is the DNA: TGTGCCAGCAGTTACTCGAGACAGGGGATCACCTACGAGCAGTACTTC. Its protein is CASSYSRQGITYEQYF.